The TCR beta chain under discussion was sequenced for a study of blood T cell repertoires in COVID-19. The CDR3 spans 16 residues. The germline CDR1 and CDR2 sequences are SGHTS and YDEGEE. The J segment lost 1 base and the V segment lost 7 bases, leaving 7 bases of the junction unmatched. The repertoire was sequenced with immunoSEQ multiplex PCR; TCRdb's copy has only in-frame clones and lacks some. The sample records more than 95,000 clones, around four fifths being singletons. The sequence was collected from a man between 60 and 70 years old with acute or convalescent COVID-19. V usage is TRBV5-8 and J usage is TRBJ2-1, with TRBD2 matching 11 bases. Sequenced: peripheral blood. CDR3 nucleotide sequence: TGTGCCAGCCGAATAGCGGGAGGGGCGTCCTACAATGAGCAGTTCTTC. This gives the protein CASRIAGGASYNEQFF.